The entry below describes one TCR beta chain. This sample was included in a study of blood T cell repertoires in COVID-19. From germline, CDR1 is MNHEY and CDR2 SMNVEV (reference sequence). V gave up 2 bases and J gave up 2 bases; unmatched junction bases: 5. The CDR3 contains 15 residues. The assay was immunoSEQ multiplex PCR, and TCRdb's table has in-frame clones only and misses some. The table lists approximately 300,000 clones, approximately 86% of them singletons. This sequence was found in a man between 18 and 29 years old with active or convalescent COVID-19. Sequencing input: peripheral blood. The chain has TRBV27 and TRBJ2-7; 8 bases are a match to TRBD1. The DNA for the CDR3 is TGTGCCAGCAGTTTACAGGGGGCCAGAACCTACGAGCAGTACTTC. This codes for CASSLQGARTYEQYF.